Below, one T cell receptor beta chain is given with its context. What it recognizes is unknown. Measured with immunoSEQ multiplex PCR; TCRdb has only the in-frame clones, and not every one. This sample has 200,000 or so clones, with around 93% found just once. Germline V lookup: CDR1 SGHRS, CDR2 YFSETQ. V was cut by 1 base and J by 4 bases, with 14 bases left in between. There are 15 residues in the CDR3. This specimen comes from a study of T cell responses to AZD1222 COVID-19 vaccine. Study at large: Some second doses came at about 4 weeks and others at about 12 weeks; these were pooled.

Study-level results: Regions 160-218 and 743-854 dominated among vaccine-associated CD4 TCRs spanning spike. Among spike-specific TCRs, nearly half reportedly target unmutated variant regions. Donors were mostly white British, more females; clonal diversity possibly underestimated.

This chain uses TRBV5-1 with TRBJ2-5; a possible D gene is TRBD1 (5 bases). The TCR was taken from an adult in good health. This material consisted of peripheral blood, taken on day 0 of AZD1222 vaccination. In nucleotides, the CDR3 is TGCGCCAGCAGCTTGACAGGAACAATAGGAGAGACCCAGTACTTC. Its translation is CASSLTGTIGETQYF.